The 7 T cell receptor beta chains listed next were all sequenced from one sample in a study of T cell responses to AZD1222 COVID-19 vaccine (dated by TCRdb to the early 2020s). The library came from the immunoSEQ multiplex PCR assay. Not all clones reach the TCRdb copy of this immuneACCESS table, which keeps in-frame sequences only. Checked studies attribute under half of the gap to unresolved V genes and leave the rest unexplained. The sample profile shows about 130,000 clones; 88% of them were found once. Under 9.5% of the sample lies in the top ten. Taken with the paper, the label for time point translates to: baseline before first vaccination. The sequenced sample was peripheral blood, obtained on day 0 of AZD1222 vaccination. The receptors here all came from an adult in good health.

This clone was picked up a small number of times. This chain uses TRBV20-1 with TRBJ2-1; the D is unclear. Trimming cost V 6 bases and J 9 bases, with 12 bases left between them. CDR1 and CDR2 (germline): DFQATT, SNEGSKA (reference sequence). The CDR3 consists of 11 residues. The CDR3, as DNA: TGCAGTGCCTCTTTTGGGATTGAGCAGTTCTTC. This codes for CSASFGIEQFF.

This chain links TRBV5-1 with TRBJ2-3, with 9 nucleotides matching TRBD2. V lost 0 bases and J lost 1; bases outside the gene matches: 0. Germline V CDR1 and CDR2: SGHRS, YFSETQ. There are 15 residues in the CDR3. The CDR3 DNA reads TGCGCCAGCAGCTTGGTAGCGGGGGGCACAGATACGCAGTATTTT. Protein product: CASSLVAGGTDTQYF.

The CDR3 DNA is TGTGCCAGCAGCCAGTACGGACGACAGGGCCAAGAGACCCAGTACTTC. Its protein product is CASSQYGRQGQETQYF. The chain employs TRBV3-1 (or the pseudogene TRBV3-2) and TRBJ2-5; 7 nucleotides agree with TRBD1. V was clipped by 3 bases and J by 1 base; unmatched bases: 8. CDR3 length: 16 residues. Germline CDR1 is LGHDT and CDR2 is YNNKEL (reference sequence).

As DNA, the CDR3 is TGCAGCGTCACGGCAGAGTACACAGATACGCAGTATTTT. Translation gives CSVTAEYTDTQYF. The chain combines TRBV29-1 with TRBJ2-3; D call uncertain. The germline CDR1 and CDR2 sequences are SQVTM and ANQGSEA. The CDR3 is 13 amino acids. Between the trimmed V and J ends, which lost 6 bases and 2 bases, there was a span of 12 bases.

The chain couples TRBV6-5 to TRBJ2-7; 8 nucleotides agree with TRBD1. V trimming: 4 bases; J trimming: 6 bases; junction bases outside the gene matches: 5. CDR1 MNHEY and CDR2 SVGAGI come from the germline V gene. CDR3 length equals 13 residues. CDR3 nucleotides: TGTGCCAGCAGTTTTTCAGGGGGCAGCGAGCAGTACTTC. As protein: CASSFSGGSEQYF.

The V and J genes are TRBV7-9 and TRBJ1-1; possibly TRBD1 for D (6 bases). The CDR3 runs 13 residues. Germline values: CDR1 SEHNR, CDR2 FQNEAQ (reference sequence). V gave up 3 bases and J gave up 3 bases, with 8 bases separating them. The CDR3 loop is CASSFPGDTEAFF. Here the CDR3 DNA reads TGTGCCAGCAGCTTCCCAGGGGACACTGAAGCTTTCTTT.

This clone was found once. The gene calls are TRBV21-1 and TRBJ2-7; the table's D call, TRBD2, has no DNA check behind it. TRBV21-1 is described as a pseudogene. The CDR3 runs 12 residues. The CDR3 sequence: CATLATDYEQYF. The CDR3 DNA follows: TGTGCCACCTTAGCGACCGACTACGAGCAGTACTTC.